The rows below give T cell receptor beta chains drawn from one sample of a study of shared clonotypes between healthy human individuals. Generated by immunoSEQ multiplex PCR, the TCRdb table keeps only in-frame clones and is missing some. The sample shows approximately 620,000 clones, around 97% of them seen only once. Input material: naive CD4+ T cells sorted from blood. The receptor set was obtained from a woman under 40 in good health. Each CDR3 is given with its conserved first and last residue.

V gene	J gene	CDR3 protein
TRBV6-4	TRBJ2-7	CASSDSKVEQYF
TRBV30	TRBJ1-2	CAWSPWTGWYGYTF
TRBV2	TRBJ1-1	CASRPSAGANTEAFF
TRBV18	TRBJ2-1	CASSPGPGRLAAYNEQFF
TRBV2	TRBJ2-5	CALQGTGGETQYF
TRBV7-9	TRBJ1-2	CASSSLRDTPPNYGYTF
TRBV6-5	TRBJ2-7	CASRVGTSGYEQYF
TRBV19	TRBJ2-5	CASHPSGQGLVETQYF
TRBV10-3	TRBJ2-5	CAISEGTPGETQYF
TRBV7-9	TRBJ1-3	CASSHHRQAPSGNTIYF
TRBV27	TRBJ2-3	CASSQRGSGRGRDTQYF
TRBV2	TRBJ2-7	CASSNGVLATYEQYF
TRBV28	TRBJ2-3	CASSESGTGGPTQYF
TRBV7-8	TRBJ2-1	CASSWTGGEQFF
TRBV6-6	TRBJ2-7	CASSYSTSVYEQYF
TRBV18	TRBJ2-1	CASSTGTGVDNEQFF
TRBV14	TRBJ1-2	CASSQGQFYGYTF
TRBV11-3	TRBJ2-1	CASSLSGASGDNEQFF
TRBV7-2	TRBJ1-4	CASSFRTEGEKLFF
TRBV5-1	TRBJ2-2	CASSLDEWSNTGELFF
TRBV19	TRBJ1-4	CASSKTGGGNEKLFF
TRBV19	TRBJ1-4	CASRDRGSNEKLFF
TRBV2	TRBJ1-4	CASSEGGATNEKLFF
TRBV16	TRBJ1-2	CASSQNPRYGYTF
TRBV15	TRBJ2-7	CATSQGQAGEQYF
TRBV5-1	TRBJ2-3	CASSPGLAEDTDTQYF
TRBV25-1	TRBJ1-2	CASSESWGYGYTF
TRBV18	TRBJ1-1	CASSVGQNTEAFF
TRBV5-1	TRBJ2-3	CASRGGSSTDTQYF
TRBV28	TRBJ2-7	CASRSDRRGGQYF
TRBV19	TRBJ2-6	CASSPDRGVSGANVLTF
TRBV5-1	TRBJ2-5	CASSLVQGLETQYF
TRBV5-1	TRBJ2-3	CASSWTQGLGTDTQYF
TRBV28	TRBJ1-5	CASSFGQYYQPQHF
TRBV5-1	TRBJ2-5	CASSLERRVSETQYF
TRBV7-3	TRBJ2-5	CASSKQGAGETQYF
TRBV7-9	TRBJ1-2	CASSRGGEQANYGYTF
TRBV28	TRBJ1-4	CASSSGGTVNEKLFF
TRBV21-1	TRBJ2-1	CASSGRWQGLSHSYNEQFF
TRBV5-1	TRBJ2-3	CASRGLAGGPTDTQYF
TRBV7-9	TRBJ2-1	CASRAPGLSSFEQFF
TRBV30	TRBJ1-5	CAWSLLSNQPQHF
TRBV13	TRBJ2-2	CASSLGQGAGELFF
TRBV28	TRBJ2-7	CASRLETYEQYF
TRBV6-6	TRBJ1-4	CASSYSRQGLEKLFF
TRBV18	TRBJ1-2	CASSPVAVKDLYGYTF